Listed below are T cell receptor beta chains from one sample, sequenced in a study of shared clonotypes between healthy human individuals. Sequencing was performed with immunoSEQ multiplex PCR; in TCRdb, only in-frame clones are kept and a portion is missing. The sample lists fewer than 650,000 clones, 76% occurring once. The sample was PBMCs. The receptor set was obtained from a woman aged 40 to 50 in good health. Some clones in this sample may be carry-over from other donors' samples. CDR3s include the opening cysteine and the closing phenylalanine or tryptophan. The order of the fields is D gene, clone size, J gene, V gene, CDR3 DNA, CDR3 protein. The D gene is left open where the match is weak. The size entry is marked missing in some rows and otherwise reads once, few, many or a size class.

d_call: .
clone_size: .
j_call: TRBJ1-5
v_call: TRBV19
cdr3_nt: TGTGCCAGTACTTATCTAAGAGGTCGCAATCAGCCCCAGCATTTT
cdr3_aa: CASTYLRGRNQPQHF

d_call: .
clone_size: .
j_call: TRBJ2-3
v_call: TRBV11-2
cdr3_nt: TGTGCCAGCAGCTTAGATCCGGGGACAGATACGCAGTATTTT
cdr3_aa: CASSLDPGTDTQYF

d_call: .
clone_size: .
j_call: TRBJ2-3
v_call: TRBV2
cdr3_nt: TGTGCCCGAGGGAAAGATACGCAGTATTTT
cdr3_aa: CARGKDTQYF

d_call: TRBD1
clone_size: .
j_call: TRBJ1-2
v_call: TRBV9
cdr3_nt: TGTGCCAGCAGCTTCGGACAGGGCCCCTCCTATGGCTACACCTTC
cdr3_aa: CASSFGQGPSYGYTF

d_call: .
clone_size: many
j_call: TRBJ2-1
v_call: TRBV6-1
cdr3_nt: TGTGCCAGCGGGGTAGCGGATAGCTCCTACAATGAGCAGTTCTTC
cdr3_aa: CASGVADSSYNEQFF

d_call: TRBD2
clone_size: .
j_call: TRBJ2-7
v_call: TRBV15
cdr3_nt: TGTGCCACCAGCAGATCTCGGGGGGTCGGGGGTGAGCAGTACTTC
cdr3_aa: CATSRSRGVGGEQYF

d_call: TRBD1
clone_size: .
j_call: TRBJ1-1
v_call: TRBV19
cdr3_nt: TGTGCCAGTATGAAGACAGGGGGGTACACTGAAGCTTTCTTT
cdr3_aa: CASMKTGGYTEAFF

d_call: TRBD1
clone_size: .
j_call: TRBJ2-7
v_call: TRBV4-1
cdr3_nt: TGCGCCAGCAGCCAAGGGGGGACAGGGCCCTACGAGCAGTACTTC
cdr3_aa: CASSQGGTGPYEQYF

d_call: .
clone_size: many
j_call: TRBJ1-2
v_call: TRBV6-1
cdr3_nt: TGTGCCAGCAGTGAGGGTATCGATGGCTACACCTTC
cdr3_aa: CASSEGIDGYTF

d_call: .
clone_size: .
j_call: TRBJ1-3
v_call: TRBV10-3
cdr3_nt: TGTGCCATCAGTGCTGGGGGTTCTGGAAACACCATATATTTT
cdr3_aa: CAISAGGSGNTIYF

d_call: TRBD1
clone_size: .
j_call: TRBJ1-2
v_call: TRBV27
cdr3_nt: TGTGCCAGCAGAGACACCGGGACAGCGACTTATTTCTACACCTTC
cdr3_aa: CASRDTGTATYFYTF

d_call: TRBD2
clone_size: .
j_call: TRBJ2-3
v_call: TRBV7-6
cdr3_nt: TGTGCCAGCAGCTTATCCCAGCGGGAAACAGATACGCAGTATTTT
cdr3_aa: CASSLSQRETDTQYF

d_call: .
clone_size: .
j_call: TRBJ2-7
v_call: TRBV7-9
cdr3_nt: TGTGCCAGCAGCTTGAACGGGATTTCGGACGAGCAGTACTTC
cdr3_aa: CASSLNGISDEQYF

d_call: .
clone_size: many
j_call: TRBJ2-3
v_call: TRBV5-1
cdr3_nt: TGCGCCAGCAGCCGAACGCGGGATACGCAGTATTTT
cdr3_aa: CASSRTRDTQYF

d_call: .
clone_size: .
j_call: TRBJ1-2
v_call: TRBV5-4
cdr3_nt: TGTGCCAGCAGCTTGGACCGGGGGCCACGGGATGGCTACACCTTC
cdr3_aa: CASSLDRGPRDGYTF

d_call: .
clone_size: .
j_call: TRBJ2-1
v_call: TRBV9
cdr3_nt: TGTGCCAGCAGCGCGTCCCGACTAGGGTCTGCGCAGTTCTTC
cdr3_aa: CASSASRLGSAQFF

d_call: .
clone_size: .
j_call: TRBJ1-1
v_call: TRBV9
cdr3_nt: TGTGCCAGCAGCGGACAAAAGAACACTGAAGCTTTCTTT
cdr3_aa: CASSGQKNTEAFF

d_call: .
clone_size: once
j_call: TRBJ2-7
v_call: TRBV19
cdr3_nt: TGTGCCAGTAGTATAGGAGCGTCGCGAGAGCAGTACTTC
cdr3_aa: CASSIGASREQYF

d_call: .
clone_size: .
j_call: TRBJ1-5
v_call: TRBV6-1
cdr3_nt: TGTGCCAGCAGTACTCCAGGACAGATCAATCAGCCCCAGCATTTT
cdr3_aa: CASSTPGQINQPQHF

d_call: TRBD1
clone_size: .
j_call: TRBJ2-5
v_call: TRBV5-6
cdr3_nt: TGTGCCAGCAGCTTGGGACGCAGGGGGGAGACCCAGTACTTC
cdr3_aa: CASSLGRRGETQYF

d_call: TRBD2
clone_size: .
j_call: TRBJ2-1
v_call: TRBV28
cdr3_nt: TGTGCCAGCAGTTTGATTTTCCCTAGCGGGGTCAGGAATGAGCAGTTCTTC
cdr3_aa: CASSLIFPSGVRNEQFF

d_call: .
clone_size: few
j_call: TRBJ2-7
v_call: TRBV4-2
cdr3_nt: TGTGCCAGCAGCCAAGAGGGCTACCCCTGGTACGAGCAGTACTTC
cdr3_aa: CASSQEGYPWYEQYF

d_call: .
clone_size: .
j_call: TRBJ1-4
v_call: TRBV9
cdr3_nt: TGTGCCAGCAGCGGCGAGGGGGTATGTAATGAAAAACTGTTTTTT
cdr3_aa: CASSGEGVCNEKLFF

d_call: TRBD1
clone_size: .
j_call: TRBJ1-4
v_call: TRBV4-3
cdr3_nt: TGCGCCAGCAGCCCCTCCGGGACAGGGAGGATTGTTGGTGAAAAACTGTTTTTT
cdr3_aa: CASSPSGTGRIVGEKLFF

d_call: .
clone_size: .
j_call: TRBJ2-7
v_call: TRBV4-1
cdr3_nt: TGCGCCAGCAGCCAGCTCAGAGTGACCTCTGGCGAGCAGTACTTC
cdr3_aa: CASSQLRVTSGEQYF

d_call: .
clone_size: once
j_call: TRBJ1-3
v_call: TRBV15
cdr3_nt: TGTGCCATCCCGGACAGCTCTGGAAACACCATATATTTT
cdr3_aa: CAIPDSSGNTIYF

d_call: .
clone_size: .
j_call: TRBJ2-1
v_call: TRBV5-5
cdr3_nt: TGTGCCAGCAGCTTGTGGTTCCGGGAGCAGTTCTTC
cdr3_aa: CASSLWFREQFF

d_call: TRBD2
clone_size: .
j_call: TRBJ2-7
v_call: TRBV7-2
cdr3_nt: TGTGCCAGCAGCTTAAGGATTAGCGGGAGCGGTGGGGATGAGCAGTACTTC
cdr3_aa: CASSLRISGSGGDEQYF

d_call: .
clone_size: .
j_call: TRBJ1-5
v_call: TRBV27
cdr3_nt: TGTGCCAGCAGTCAAGGGACACTAAATCAGCCCCAGCATTTT
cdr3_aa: CASSQGTLNQPQHF

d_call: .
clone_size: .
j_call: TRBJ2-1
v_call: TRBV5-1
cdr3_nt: TGCGCCAGCAGATCGGCCCGGGACACCGGACATGAGCAGTTCTTC
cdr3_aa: CASRSARDTGHEQFF

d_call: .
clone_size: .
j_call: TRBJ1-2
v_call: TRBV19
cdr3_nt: TGTGCCAGTAGTATAGATCCCTCCACATCGACAGCTAGGGTCTATGGCTACACCTTC
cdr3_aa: CASSIDPSTSTARVYGYTF

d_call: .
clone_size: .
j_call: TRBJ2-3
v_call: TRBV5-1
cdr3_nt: TGCGCCAGCAGGGGGGACTCGAGCACAGATACGCAGTATTTT
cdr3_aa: CASRGDSSTDTQYF

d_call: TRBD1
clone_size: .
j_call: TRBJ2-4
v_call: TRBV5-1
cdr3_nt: TGCGCCAGCAGCCCGCCAGGGGGCTACGCCAAAAACATTCAGTACTTC
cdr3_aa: CASSPPGGYAKNIQYF

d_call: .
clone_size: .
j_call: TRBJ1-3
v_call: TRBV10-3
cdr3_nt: TGTGCCACCGCGATCCCGGACTGGCCTGGAAACACCATATATTTT
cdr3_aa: CATAIPDWPGNTIYF

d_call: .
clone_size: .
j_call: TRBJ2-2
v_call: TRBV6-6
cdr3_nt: TGTGCCAGCAGTTCCCCGACCTATACCGGGGAGCTGTTTTTT
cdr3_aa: CASSSPTYTGELFF

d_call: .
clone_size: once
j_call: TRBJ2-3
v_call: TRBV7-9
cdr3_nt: TGTGCCAGCAGCCCTCGGACAGCGCGCACAGATACGCAGTATTTT
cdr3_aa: CASSPRTARTDTQYF

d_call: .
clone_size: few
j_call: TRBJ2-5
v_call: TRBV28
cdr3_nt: TGTGCCAGCAGTCCCGGGGTAGGGGTGTACCAAGAGACCCAGTACTTC
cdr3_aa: CASSPGVGVYQETQYF

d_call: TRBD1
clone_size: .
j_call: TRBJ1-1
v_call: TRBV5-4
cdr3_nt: TGTGCCAGCAGCTTGAGGGGGCGGACTGAAGCTTTCTTT
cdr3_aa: CASSLRGRTEAFF

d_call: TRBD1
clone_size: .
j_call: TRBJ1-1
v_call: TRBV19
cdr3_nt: TGTGCCAGTAGTTGGACAGGACGGAACACTGAAGCTTTCTTT
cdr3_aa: CASSWTGRNTEAFF

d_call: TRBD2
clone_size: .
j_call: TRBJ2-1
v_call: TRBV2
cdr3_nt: TGTGCCAGCAGTCCCCCACTAGCGGGAGGTTTCAATGAGCAGTTCTTC
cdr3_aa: CASSPPLAGGFNEQFF

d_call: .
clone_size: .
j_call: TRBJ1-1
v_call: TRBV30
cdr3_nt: TGTGCCTGGAACCCCCTCATGAACACTGAAGCTTTCTTT
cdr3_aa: CAWNPLMNTEAFF

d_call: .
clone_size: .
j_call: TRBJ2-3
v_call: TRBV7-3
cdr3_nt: TGTGCCAGCAGCTCATCCCCAGCGGATACGCAGTATTTT
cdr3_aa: CASSSSPADTQYF

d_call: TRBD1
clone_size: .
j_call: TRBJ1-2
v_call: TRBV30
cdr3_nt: TGTGCCTGGAGTCACCGGGACAGCAACTATGGCTACACCTTC
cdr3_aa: CAWSHRDSNYGYTF

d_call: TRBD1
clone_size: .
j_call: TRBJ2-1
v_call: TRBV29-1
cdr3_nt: TGCAGCGTCCGAGGGACAGGGGGGGACTGGGTTCATGAGCAGTTCTTC
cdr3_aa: CSVRGTGGDWVHEQFF

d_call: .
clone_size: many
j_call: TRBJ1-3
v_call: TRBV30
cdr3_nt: TGTGCCTGGAGTGGGACTGGAAACACCATATATTTT
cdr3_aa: CAWSGTGNTIYF

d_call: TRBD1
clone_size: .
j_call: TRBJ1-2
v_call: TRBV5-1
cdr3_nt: TGCGCCAGCAGCTTGGAGTACAGGGGGGTAGATGGCTACACCTTC
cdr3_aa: CASSLEYRGVDGYTF

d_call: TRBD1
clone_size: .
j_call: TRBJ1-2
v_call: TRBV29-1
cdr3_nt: TGCAGCGTTGAGGGGGTCAGGGGGCGCGCAAACTATGGCTACACCTTC
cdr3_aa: CSVEGVRGRANYGYTF

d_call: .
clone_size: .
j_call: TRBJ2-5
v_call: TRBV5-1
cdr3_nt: TGCGCCAGCAGCGTACCGGGCCAGGCGGAGACCCAGTACTTC
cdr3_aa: CASSVPGQAETQYF

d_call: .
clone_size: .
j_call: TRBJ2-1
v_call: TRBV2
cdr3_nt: TGTGCCAGCAGTGAAGGACATCCCACGGTCGGTGAGCAGTTCTTC
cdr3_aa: CASSEGHPTVGEQFF

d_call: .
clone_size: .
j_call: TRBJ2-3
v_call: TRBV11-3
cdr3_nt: TGTGCCAGCAGCTTTAGAAGCCAAAGGGGAGATACGCAGTATTTT
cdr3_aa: CASSFRSQRGDTQYF

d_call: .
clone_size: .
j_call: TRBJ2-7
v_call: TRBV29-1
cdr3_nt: TGCAGCGACCGGGACACCAGTTACGAGCAGTACTTC
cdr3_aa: CSDRDTSYEQYF

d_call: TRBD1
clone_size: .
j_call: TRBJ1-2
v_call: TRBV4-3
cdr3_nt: TGCGCCAGCAGCCAAGGACAGGGAGGCTATGGCTACACCTTC
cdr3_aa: CASSQGQGGYGYTF

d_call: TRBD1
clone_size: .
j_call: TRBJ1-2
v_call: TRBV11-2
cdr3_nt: TGTGCCAGCAGCCCAACAACAGGGGGCGAATATGGCTACACCTTC
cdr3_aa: CASSPTTGGEYGYTF

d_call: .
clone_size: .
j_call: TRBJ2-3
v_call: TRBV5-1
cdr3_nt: TGCGCCAGCAGCTTAAGTGGGGGTGGCACAGATACGCAGTATTTT
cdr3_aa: CASSLSGGGTDTQYF